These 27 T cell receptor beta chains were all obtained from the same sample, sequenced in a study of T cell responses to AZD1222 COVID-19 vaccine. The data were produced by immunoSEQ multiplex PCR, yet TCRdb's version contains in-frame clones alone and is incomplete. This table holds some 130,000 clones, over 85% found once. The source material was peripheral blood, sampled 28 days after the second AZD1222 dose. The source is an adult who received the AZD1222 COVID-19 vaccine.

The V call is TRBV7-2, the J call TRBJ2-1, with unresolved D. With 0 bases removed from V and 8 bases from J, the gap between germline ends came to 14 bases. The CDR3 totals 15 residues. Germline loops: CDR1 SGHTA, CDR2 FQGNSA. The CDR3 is CASSLAGRGQDEQFF. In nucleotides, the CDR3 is TGTGCCAGCAGCTTAGCGGGCAGAGGTCAGGATGAGCAGTTCTTC.

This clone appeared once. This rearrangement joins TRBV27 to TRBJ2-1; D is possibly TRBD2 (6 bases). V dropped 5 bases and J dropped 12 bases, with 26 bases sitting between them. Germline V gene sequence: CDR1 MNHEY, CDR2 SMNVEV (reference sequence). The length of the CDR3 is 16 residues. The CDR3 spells CASSPRVGSGVTWQFF. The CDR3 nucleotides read TGTGCCAGCAGTCCCCGGGTAGGTAGCGGAGTTACTTGGCAGTTCTTC.

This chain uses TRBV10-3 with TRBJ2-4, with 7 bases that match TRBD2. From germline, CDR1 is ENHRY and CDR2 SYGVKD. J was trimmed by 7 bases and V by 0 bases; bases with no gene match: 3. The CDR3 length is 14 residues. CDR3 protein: CAISESGGNNIQYF. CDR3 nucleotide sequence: TGTGCCATCAGTGAGTCGGGAGGGAATAACATTCAGTACTTC.

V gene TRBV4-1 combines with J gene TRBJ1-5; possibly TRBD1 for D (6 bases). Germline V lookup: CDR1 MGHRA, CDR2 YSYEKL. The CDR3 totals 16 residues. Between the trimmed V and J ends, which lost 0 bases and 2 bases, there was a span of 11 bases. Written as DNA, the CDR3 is TGCGCCAGCAGCCAAGAGGGGGCCCATGGCAATCAGCCCCAGCATTTT. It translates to CASSQEGAHGNQPQHF.

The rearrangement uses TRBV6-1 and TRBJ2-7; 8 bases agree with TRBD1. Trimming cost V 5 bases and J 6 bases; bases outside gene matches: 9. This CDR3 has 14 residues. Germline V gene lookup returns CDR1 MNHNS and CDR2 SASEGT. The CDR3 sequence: CASSSTGGRTEQYF. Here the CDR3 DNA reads TGTGCCAGCAGTTCCACAGGGGGACGTACCGAGCAGTACTTC.

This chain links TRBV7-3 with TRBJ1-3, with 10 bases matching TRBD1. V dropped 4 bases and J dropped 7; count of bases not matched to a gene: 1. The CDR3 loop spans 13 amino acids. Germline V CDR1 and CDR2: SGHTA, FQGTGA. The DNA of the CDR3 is TGTGCCAGCAGCTCGGACAGGGGGAACACCATATATTTT. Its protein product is CASSSDRGNTIYF.

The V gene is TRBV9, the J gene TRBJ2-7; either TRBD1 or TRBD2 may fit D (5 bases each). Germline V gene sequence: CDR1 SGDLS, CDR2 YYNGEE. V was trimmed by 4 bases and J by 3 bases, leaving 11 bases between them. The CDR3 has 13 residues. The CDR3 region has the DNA TGTGCCAGCAGCCCCGGGACGTACTACGAGCAGTACTTC. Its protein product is CASSPGTYYEQYF.

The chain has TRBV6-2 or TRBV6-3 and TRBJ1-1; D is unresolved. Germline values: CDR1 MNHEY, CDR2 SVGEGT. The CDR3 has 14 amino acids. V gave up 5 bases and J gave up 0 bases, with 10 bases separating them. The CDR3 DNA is TGTGCCAGCAGTCCCCTCGCAGTGAACACTGAAGCTTTCTTT. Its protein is CASSPLAVNTEAFF.

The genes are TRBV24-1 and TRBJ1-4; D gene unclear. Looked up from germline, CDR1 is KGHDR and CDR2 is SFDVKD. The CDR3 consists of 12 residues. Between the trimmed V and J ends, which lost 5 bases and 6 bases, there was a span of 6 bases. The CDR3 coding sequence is TGTGCCACCAGTGCGGCAGATGAAAAACTGTTTTTT. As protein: CATSAADEKLFF.

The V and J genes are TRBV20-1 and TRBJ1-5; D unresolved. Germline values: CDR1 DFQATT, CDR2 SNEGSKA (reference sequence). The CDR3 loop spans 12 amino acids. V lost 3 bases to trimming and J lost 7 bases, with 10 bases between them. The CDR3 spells CSASRLGQPQHF. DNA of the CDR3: TGCAGTGCTAGTCGACTTGGACAGCCCCAGCATTTT.

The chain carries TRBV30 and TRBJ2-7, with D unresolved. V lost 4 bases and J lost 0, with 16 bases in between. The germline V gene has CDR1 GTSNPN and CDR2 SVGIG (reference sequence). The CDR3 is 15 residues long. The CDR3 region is CAWTPPGFSSYEQYF. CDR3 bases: TGTGCCTGGACCCCCCCGGGCTTCAGCTCCTACGAGCAGTACTTC.

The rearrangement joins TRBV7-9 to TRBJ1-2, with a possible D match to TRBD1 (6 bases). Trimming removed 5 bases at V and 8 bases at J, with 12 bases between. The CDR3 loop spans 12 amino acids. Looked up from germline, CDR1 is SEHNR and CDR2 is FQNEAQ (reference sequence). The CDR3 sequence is CASSLQGGGYTF. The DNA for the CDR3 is TGTGCCAGCAGCCTACAGGGTGGCGGCTACACCTTC.

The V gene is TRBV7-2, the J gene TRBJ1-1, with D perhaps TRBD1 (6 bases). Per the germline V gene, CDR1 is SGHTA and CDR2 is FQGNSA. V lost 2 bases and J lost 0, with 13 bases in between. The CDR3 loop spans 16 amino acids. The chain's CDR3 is CASSLSGVLMNTEAFF. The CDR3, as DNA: TGTGCCAGCAGCTTATCAGGGGTACTCATGAACACTGAAGCTTTCTTT.

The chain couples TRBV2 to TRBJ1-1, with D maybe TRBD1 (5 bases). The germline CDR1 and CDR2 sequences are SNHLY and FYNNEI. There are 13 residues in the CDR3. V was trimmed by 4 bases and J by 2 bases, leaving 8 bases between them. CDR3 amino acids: CASSGQRNTEAFF. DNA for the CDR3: TGTGCCAGCAGTGGACAGAGAAACACTGAAGCTTTCTTT.

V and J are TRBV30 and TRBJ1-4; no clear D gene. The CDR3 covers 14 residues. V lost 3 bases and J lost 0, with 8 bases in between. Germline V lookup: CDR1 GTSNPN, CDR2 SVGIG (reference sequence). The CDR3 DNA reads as TGTGCCTGGAGGCAGGAAGCAACTAATGAAAAACTGTTTTTT. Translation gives CAWRQEATNEKLFF.

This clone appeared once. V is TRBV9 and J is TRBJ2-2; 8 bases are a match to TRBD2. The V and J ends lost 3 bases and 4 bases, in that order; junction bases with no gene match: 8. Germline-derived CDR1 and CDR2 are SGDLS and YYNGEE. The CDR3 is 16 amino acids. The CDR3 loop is CASSALPGGGTGELFF. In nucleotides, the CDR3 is TGTGCCAGCAGCGCCCTTCCCGGGGGGGGCACCGGGGAGCTGTTTTTT.

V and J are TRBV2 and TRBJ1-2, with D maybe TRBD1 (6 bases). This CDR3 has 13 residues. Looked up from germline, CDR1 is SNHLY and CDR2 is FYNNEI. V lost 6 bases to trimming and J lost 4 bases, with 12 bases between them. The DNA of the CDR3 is TGTGCCAGCAGCCCAGGACAGAGCTATGGCTACACCTTC. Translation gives CASSPGQSYGYTF.

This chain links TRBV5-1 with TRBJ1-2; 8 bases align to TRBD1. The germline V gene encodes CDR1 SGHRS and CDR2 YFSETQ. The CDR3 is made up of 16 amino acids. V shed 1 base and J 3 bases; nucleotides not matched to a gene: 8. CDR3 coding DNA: TGCGCCAGCAGCTTGATGCCGACAGGGGAGGACTATGGCTACACCTTC. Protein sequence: CASSLMPTGEDYGYTF. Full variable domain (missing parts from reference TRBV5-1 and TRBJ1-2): KAGVTQTPRYLIKTRGQQVTLSCSPISGHRSVSWYQQTPGQGLQFLFEYFSETQRNKGNFPGRFSGRQFSNSRSEMNVSTLELGDSALYLCASSLMPTGEDYGYTFGSGTRLTVV.

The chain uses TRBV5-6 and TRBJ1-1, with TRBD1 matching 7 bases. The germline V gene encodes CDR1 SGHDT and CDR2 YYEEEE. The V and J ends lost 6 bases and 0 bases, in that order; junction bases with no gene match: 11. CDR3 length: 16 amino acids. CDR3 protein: CASTETGRTLNTEAFF. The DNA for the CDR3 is TGTGCCAGCACAGAGACAGGGAGGACCCTGAACACTGAAGCTTTCTTT.

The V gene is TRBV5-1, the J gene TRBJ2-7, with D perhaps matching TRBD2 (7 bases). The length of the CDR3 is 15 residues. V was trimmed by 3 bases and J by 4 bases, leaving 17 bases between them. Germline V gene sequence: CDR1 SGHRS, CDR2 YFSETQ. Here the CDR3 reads CASSSLRGAPYEQYF. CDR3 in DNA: TGCGCCAGCAGCTCCTTACGGGGGGCCCCTTACGAGCAGTACTTC.

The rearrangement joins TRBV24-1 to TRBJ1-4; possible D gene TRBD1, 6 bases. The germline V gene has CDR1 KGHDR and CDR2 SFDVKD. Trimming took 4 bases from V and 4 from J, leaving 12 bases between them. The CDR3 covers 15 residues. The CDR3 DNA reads TGTGCCACCAGTGACCACGGACAGAGTAATGAAAAACTGTTTTTT. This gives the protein CATSDHGQSNEKLFF.

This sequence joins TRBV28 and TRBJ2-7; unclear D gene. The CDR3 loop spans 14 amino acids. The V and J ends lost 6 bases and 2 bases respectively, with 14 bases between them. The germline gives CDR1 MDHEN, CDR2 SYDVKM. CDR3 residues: CASSPVGSTYEQYF. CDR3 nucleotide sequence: TGTGCCAGCAGCCCCGTAGGATCTACCTACGAGCAGTACTTC.

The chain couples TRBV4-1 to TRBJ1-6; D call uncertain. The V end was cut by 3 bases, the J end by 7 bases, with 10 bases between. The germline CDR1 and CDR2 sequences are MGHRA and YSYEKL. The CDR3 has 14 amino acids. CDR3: CASSHGLENSPLHF. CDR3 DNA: TGCGCCAGCAGCCACGGTTTGGAGAATTCACCCCTCCACTTT.

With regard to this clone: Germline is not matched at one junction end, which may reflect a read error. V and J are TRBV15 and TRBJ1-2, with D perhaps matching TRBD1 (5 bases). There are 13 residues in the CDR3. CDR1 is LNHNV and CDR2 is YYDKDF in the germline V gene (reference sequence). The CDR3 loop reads CATSRDTSRRRGF. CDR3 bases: TGTGCCACCAGCAGAGACACCTCGCGGCGCCGGGGGTTC.

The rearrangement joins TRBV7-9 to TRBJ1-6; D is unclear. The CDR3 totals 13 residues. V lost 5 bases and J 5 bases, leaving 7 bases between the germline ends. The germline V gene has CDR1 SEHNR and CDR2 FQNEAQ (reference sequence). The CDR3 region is CASSPPDNSPLHF. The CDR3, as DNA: TGTGCCAGCAGCCCGCCCGATAATTCACCCCTCCACTTT. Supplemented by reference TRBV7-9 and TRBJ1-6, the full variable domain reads DTGVSQNPRHKITKRGQNVTFRCDPISEHNRLYWYRQTLGQGPEFLTYFQNEAQLEKSRLLSDRFSAERPKGSFSTLEIQRTEQGDSAMYLCASSPPDNSPLHFGNGTRLTVT.

Written as DNA, the CDR3 is TGTGCCAGCAGCAAAGCGCTTTGGGGGAGGGAGCCCTACGAGCAGTACTTC. Translating gives CASSKALWGREPYEQYF. The genes are TRBV21-1 and TRBJ2-7; the DNA was not used to check the table's D call, TRBD2. TRBV21-1 constitutes a pseudogene. The CDR3 has 17 residues.

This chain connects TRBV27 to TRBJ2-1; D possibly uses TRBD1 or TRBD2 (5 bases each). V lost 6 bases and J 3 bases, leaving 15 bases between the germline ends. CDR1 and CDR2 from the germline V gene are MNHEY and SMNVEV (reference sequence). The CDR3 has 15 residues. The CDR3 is CASSLGSRGYNEQFF. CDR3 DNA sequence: TGTGCCAGCAGCCTAGGTTCGAGGGGCTACAATGAGCAGTTCTTC.